The present TCR beta chain was sequenced within a study of blood T cell repertoires in COVID-19. Some clones are missing from TCRdb's copy, which holds only in-frame ones; the method was immunoSEQ multiplex PCR. There are 45,000 to 65,000 clones in the sample; 80% to 90% occur only once, and approximately 5.7% lies in the top ten. Germline values: CDR1 MNHEY, CDR2 SVGAGI. The CDR3 runs 16 residues. V was clipped by 0 bases and J by 5 bases, with 16 bases between them. The chain links TRBV6-5 to TRBJ1-1, with D perhaps matching TRBD1 (5 bases). Sequencing was carried out using peripheral blood. The clonotype comes from a woman aged 55-69 years with acute or convalescent COVID-19. The CDR3 bases are TGTGCCAGCAGTTACTCGAGGTGGCAGGGTAAGACTGAAGCTTTCTTT. Protein product: CASSYSRWQGKTEAFF.